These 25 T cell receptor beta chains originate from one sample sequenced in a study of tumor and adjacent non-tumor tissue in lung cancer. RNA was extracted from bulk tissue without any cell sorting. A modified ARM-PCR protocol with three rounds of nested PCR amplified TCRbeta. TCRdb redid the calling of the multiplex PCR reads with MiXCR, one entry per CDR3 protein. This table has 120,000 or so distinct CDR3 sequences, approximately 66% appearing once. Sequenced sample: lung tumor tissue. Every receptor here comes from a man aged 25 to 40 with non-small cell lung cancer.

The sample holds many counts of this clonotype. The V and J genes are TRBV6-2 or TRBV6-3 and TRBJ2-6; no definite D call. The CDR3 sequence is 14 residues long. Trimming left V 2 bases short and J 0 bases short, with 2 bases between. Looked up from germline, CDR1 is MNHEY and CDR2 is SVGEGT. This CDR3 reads CASSYNSGANVLTF. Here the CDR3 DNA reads TGTGCCAGCAGTTACAACTCTGGGGCCAACGTCCTGACTTTC.

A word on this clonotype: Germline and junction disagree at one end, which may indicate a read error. This CDR3 is CASSPGGPGASVLAF. CDR3 coding DNA: TGTGCCAGCAGTCCCGGGGGGCCTGGGGCCAGCGTCCTGGCTTTC. V and J are TRBV6-2 or TRBV6-3 and TRBJ2-6; a weak D match, TRBD2 (7 bases). This CDR3 contains 15 residues. Germline-derived CDR1 and CDR2 are MNHEY and SVGEGT.

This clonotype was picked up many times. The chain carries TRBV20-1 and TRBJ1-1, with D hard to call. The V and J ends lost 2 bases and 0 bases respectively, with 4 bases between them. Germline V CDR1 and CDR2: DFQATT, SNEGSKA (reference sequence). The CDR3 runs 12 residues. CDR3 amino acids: CSARSVNTEAFF. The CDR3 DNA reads TGCAGTGCTAGATCGGTGAACACTGAAGCTTTCTTT.

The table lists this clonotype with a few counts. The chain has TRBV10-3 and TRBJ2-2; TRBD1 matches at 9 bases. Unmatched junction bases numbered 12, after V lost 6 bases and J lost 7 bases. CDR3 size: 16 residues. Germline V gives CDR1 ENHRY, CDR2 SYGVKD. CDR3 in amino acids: CAIRSGQGRVGGELFF. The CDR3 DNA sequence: TGTGCCATCAGGTCGGGACAGGGCCGGGTAGGCGGGGAGCTGTTTTTT.

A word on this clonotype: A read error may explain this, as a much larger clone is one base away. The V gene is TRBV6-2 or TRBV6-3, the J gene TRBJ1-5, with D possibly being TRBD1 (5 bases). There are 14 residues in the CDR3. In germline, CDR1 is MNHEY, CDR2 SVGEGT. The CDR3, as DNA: TGTGTCAGCACTACTTCAGGGAGGGTTCAGCCCCAGCATTTT. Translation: CVSTTSGRVQPQHF.

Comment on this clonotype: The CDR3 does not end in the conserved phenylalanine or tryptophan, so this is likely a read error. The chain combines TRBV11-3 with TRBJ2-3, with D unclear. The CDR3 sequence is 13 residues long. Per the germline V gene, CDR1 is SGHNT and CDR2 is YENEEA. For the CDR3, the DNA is TGTACCAGCAGCCTACCTCCCGCAGATACGCAGTATTTA. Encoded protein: CTSSLPPADTQYL.

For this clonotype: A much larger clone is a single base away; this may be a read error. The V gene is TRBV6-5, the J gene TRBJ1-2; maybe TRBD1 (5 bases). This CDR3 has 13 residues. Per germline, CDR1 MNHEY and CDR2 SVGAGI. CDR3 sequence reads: CTSSWDGLYGYTF. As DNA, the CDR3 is TGTACCAGCAGTTGGGACGGTCTCTATGGCTACACCTTC.

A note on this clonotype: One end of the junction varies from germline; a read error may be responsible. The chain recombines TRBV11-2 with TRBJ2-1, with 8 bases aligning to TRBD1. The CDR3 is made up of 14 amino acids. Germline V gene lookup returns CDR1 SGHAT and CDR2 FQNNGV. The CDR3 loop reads CAGSYVTGVDEQSF. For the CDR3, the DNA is TGTGCCGGCAGCTACGTGACAGGGGTAGATGAGCAGTCCTTC.

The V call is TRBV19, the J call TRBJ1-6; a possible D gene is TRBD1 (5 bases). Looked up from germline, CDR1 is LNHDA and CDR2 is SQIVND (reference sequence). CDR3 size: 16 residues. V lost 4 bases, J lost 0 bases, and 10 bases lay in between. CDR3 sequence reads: CASSKRGSSYNSPLHF. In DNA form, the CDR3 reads TGTGCCAGTAGTAAGAGGGGATCCTCCTATAATTCACCCCTCCACTTT.

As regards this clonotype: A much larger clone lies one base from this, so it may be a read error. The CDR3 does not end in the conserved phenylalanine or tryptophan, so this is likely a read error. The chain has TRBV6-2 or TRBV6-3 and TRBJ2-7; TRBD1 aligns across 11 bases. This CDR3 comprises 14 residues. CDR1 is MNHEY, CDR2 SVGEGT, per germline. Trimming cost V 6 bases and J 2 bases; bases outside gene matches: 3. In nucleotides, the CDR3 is TGTGCCAGCAGGGGACAGGGGGTCACCTACGAGCAGTACTTA. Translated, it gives CASRGQGVTYEQYL.

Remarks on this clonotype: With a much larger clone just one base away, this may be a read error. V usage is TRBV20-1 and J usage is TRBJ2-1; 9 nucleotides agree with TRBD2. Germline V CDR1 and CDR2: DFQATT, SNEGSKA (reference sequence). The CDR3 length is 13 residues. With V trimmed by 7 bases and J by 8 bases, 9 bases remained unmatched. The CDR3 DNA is TGCAGTGTAACTTTAGCGGGGGTCTATGAGCAGTTCTTC. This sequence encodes CSVTLAGVYEQFF.

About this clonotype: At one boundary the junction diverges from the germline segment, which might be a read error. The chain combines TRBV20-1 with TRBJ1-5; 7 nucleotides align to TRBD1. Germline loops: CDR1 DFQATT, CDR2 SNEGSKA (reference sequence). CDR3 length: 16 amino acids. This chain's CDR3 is CSARDGGTVGYLPQHF. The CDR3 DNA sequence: TGCAGTGCTAGAGATGGAGGGACAGTTGGGTATCTGCCCCAACATTTT.

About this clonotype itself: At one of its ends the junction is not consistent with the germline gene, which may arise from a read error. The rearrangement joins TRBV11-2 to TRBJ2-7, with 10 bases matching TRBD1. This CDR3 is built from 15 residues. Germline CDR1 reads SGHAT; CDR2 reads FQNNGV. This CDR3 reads CVSSIPGQGSYEHYF. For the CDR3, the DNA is TGTGTGAGCAGCATACCGGGACAGGGGTCCTACGAGCACTACTTC.

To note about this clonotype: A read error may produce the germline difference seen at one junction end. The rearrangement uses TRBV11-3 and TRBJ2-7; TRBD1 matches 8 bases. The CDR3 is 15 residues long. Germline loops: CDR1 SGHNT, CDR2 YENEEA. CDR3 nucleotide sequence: TGTACCAGCAGCCGTAACGGGACAGGAGTCTACGAGCAGTACTTC. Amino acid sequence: CTSSRNGTGVYEQYF.

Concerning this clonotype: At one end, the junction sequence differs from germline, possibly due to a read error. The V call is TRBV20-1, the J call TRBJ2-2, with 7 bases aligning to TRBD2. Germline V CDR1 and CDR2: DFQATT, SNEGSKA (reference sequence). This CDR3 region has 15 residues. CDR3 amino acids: CSVRYRGSDAGELFF. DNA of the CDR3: TGCAGTGTTAGATATCGCGGGAGTGATGCCGGGGAGCTGTTTTTT.

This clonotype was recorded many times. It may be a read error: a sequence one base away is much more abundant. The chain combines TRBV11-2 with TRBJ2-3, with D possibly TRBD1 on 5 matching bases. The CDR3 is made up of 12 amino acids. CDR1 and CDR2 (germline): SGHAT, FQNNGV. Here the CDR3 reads CASSQSTGTQYF. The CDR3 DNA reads TGTGCCAGCAGCCAAAGCACAGGTACGCAGTATTTT. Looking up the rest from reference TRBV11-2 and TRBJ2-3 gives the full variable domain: EAGVAQSPRYKIIEKRQSVAFWCNPISGHATLYWYQQILGQGPKLLIQFQNNGVVDDSQLPKDRFSAERLKGVDSTLKIQPAKLEDSAVYLCASSQSTGTQYFGPGTRLTVL.

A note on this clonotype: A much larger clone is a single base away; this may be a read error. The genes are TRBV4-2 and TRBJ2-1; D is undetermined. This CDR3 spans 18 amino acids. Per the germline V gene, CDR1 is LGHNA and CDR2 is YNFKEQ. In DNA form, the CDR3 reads TGTGCCAGCAGCCAAGATTCCGTTCGGCTAGTCGTCGTCAATGGGCAGTTCTTC. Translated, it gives CASSQDSVRLVVVNGQFF.

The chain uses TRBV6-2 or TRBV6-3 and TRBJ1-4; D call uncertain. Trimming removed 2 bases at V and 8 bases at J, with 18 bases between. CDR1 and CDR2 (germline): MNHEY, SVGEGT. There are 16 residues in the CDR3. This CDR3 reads CASSYGDNWTGEKLFF. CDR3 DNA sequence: TGTGCCAGCAGTTACGGTGACAACTGGACGGGGGAAAAACTGTTTTTT.

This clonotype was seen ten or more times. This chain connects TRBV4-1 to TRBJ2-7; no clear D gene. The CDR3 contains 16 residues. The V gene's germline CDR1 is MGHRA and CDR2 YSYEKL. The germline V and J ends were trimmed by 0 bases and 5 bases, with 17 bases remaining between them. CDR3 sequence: CASSQDFAHTTDEQYF. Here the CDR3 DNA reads TGCGCCAGCAGCCAAGATTTCGCGCACACCACCGACGAGCAGTACTTC.

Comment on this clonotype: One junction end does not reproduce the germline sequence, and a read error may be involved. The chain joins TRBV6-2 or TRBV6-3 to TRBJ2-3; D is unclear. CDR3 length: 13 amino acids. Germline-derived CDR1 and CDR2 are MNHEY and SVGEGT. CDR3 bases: TGTGCCAGCATGGCGGATACGCCAGATACGCAGTTTTTT. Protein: CASMADTPDTQFF.

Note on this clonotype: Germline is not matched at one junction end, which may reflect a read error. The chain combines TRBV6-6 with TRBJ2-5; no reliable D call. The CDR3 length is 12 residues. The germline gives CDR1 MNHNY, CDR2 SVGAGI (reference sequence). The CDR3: CTSSPIGETQYF. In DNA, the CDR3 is TGTACCAGCAGCCCTATCGGGGAGACCCAGTACTTC.

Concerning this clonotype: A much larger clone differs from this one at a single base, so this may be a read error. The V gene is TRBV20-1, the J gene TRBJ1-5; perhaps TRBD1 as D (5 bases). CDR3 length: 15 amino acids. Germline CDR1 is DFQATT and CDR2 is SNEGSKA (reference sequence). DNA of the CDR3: TGCAGTGCTAGATCCACGACAGTTAGCATTCAGCCCCAGCATTTT. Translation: CSARSTTVSIQPQHF.

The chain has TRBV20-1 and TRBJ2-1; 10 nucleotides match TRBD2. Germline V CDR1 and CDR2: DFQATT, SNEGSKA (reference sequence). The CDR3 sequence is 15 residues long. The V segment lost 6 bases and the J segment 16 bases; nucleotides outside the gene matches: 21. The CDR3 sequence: CSALTGTSVLHDHFF. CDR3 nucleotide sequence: TGCAGTGCCTTGACCGGGACTAGCGTTCTCCATGACCACTTCTTC.

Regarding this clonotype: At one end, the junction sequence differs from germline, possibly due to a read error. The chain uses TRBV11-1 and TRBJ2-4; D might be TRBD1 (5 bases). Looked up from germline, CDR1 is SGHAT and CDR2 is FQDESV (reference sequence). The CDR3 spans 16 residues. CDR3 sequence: CVSIHSGRATINIQYF. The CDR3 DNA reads TGTGTCAGCATCCACTCGGGCAGGGCGACCATAAACATTCAGTACTTC.

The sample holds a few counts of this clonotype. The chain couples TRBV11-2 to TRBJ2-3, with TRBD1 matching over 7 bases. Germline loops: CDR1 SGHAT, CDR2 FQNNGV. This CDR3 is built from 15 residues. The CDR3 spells CTCSTQTGSTDTQYF. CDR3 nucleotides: TGTACCTGCAGCACTCAGACAGGGAGTACAGATACGCAGTATTTT.